One T cell receptor beta chain is described in this entry. TCRdb's copy holds only in-frame clones and misses some; the assay was immunoSEQ multiplex PCR. The sample includes a few million clones, around 92% of them seen just once. The sample is drawn from a study of shared clonotypes between healthy human individuals. The germline gives CDR1 SGHRS, CDR2 YFSETQ. The CDR3 consists of 15 residues. V was pared by 4 bases and J by 5 bases, with 7 bases of the junction left unmatched. This TCR came from a man aged 18-30 years in good health. Some clones in this sample may be carry-over from other donors' samples. The source material was naive CD4+ T cells from PBMCs. Subset indicated: CD45RA+ positively selected. The chain has TRBV5-1 and TRBJ2-7; 12 nucleotides agree with TRBD1. CDR3 in amino acids: CASSPMGQGAHEQYF. The CDR3 bases are TGCGCCAGCAGCCCGATGGGACAGGGGGCTCACGAGCAGTACTTC. The variable domain in full, completed from reference TRBV5-1 and TRBJ2-7, reads KAGVTQTPRYLIKTRGQQVTLSCSPISGHRSVSWYQQTPGQGLQFLFEYFSETQRNKGNFPGRFSGRQFSNSRSEMNVSTLELGDSALYLCASSPMGQGAHEQYFGPGTRLTVT.